This paragraph covers one T cell receptor beta chain sequence. Its binding antigen is unknown. No per-base quality is available; no much larger clone lies one base away. The germline V gene provides CDR1 SGHRS and CDR2 YFSETQ. Trimming costs V 0 bases and J 7 bases, and their ends lie 7 bases apart. Including the terminal cysteine and phenylalanine, the CDR3 comprises 13 residues. This entry keeps only the CDR3 DNA: 39 bases, framed from base 1. In the ViraFEST assay, PBMC were stimulated with viral peptide pools, and antigen-specific CD4+ T cell clonotypes were then identified by expansion using TCR sequencing. After around 10 days of culture, CD4+ T cells were isolated with the EasySep CD4+ T cell isolation kit. The absence of prior SARS-CoV-2 infection in healthy vaccine recipients was confirmed by negative nucleocapsid antibodies before and after vaccination. About 2.1 million PBMC per well were cultured with approximately 10 ug/ml peptides in IMDM containing about 5% human AB serum, about 9.7 IU/ml IL-2 and gentamicin. On days 3 and 7, half of the culture medium was replaced with fresh IL-2-containing medium. Unless otherwise noted, each peptide stimulation condition was cultured in triplicate wells. Using Ficoll-Paque Plus gradient centrifugation, PBMC were separated from whole blood and then either used fresh or cryopreserved at -140C. Overlapping peptide pools spanned the spike proteins of SARS-CoV-2 and the common cold coronaviruses HCoV-NL63, HCoV-OC43 and HCoV-229E. The QIAamp micro DNA kit was used to extract genomic DNA from the cultured CD4+ T cells.

This sample is part of a study of vaccination effects on CD4 cells after COVID-19 (dated by TCRdb to between 2021 and 2023). Regarding the research as a whole: Participants received two doses of either the BNT162b2 or the mRNA-1273 mRNA SARS-CoV-2 vaccine. The study compared SARS-CoV-2 spike-specific CD4+ TCR repertoires before and after mRNA vaccination in COVID-19 convalescent patients and infection-naive vaccine recipients. A total of 10 COVID-19 convalescent patients and several SARS-CoV-2-naive healthy vaccine recipients were included in the full study. Cultures from other donors in the study were sequenced with the Oncomine TCR Beta short-read assay on an Illumina iSeq 100. Beyond this particular receptor, the publication reports: In healthy vaccine recipients, vaccine-induced clones were almost all SARS-CoV-2 mono-reactive, with only 1 of 255 being cross-reactive with common cold coronaviruses. Marked clonal contraction was observed in both infection-induced and vaccine-induced clones at late post-vaccination timepoints, consistent with waning T cell responses. Only a small number of convalescent patients were included, and no early post-infection timepoints were available, which limited the study.

The library was generated by the immunoSEQ multiplex PCR assay. DNA from the CD4+ T cells that had been cultured and isolated underwent TCR beta CDR3 sequencing. The paper's processing steps were these. The analysis removed non-productive TCR sequences, trimmed reads to the CDR3 region, and retained only CDR3s that were 7 or more amino acids long. The MANAFEST web app was used to pick out antigen-specific clonotypes by comparing their expansion in peptide wells with that in reference cultures. To count as positive, a clone had to show expansion at FDR<0.05 compared with the reference and with all other wells, an odds ratio above 5, and a frequency above 0.1% in two replicate wells. A clonotype was called cross-reactive if it was significantly expanded both in SARS-CoV-2 spike wells and in at least one common cold coronavirus spike condition. CDR3 similarity was assessed by Levenshtein distance using the stringdist R package, and unrooted trees were constructed with ape in R 3.6.1. In its TCRdb copy, this immuneACCESS table keeps in-frame sequences only and misses some clones. Where compared with another copy, unresolved V genes explain less than half of these, and the others have no known cause. V and J calls and clone size are as listed in that table; D and trimming were resolved from the DNA. For this sample the table gives about 73,000 clones, of which around 74% were detected only once. Clones ranked in the top ten supply around 2.9% of the sample.

The clonotype comes from a human donor who received a COVID-19 vaccine. The material was CD4+ T cells from PBMCs cultured with HCoV-NL63 spike peptides, obtained before COVID-19 vaccination. The sample's cell subset or site label, decoded: HCoV-NL63 spike overlapping peptide pool stimulation. The chain is made from TRBV5-1 and TRBJ1-4; there is no confident call for the D gene. The CDR3 is CASSLGQSEKLFF. At the DNA level, the sequence is TGCGCCAGCAGCTTGGGCCAGAGTGAAAAACTGTTTTTT.